Following are 18 T cell receptor beta chains from one sample sequenced in a study of blood T cell repertoires in COVID-19. Produced via immunoSEQ multiplex PCR; TCRdb's table is partial and in-frame only. The sample holds 250,000 or so clones, around 83% seen once. Sequencing was carried out using PBMCs or T cells enriched from blood (not recorded which). The source of these receptors is a woman aged 50 to 65 who had been exposed to COVID-19.

The table lists this clone with a few counts. This chain links TRBV9 with TRBJ2-3; 15 positions agree with TRBD2. There are 16 residues in the CDR3. Germline CDR1 SGDLS, CDR2 YYNGEE. With 4 bases clipped from V and 6 bases from J, the junction kept 6 bases outside the gene matches. The CDR3 bases are TGTGCCAGCAGCAGGACTAGCGGGGGGGCCCACGATACGCAGTATTTT. Translating gives CASSRTSGGAHDTQYF.

This CDR3 reads CASSLAAGINTEAFF. The CDR3 DNA sequence: TGCGCCAGCAGCTTGGCGGCAGGGATAAACACTGAAGCTTTCTTT. This chain joins TRBV5-1 and TRBJ1-1; possibly TRBD1 for D (5 bases). The germline V gene encodes CDR1 SGHRS and CDR2 YFSETQ. With 0 bases removed from V and 2 bases from J, the gap between germline ends came to 11 bases. This CDR3 region has 15 residues. Supplemented by reference TRBV5-1 and TRBJ1-1, the full variable domain reads KAGVTQTPRYLIKTRGQQVTLSCSPISGHRSVSWYQQTPGQGLQFLFEYFSETQRNKGNFPGRFSGRQFSNSRSEMNVSTLELGDSALYLCASSLAAGINTEAFFGQGTRLTVV.

The V and J genes are TRBV10-2 and TRBJ2-5, with TRBD1 as a possible D gene (6 bases). The germline gives CDR1 WSHSY, CDR2 SAAADI. CDR3 length: 12 residues. The ends were cut back, 8 bases at V and 7 bases at J, with 14 bases in the middle. CDR3 region: CASGGRLGTQYF. The CDR3, as DNA: TGCGCCAGCGGGGGCCGGCTTGGGACCCAGTACTTC.

Details on this clone: The sample has other DNA sequences that encode this CDR3 too. The J gene is TRBJ1-1, the V gene TRBV11-3; the D gene is possibly TRBD1 (5 bases). The CDR3 runs 13 residues. The germline V gene encodes CDR1 SGHNT and CDR2 YENEEA. With 2 bases removed from V and 1 base from J, the gap between germline ends came to 5 bases. CDR3 nucleotides: TGTGCCAGCAGCTTACAGGGGAACACTGAAGCTTTCTTT. Encoded protein: CASSLQGNTEAFF.

This clone has just a few counts. This rearrangement joins TRBV2 to TRBJ2-5; weak D call: TRBD1 (5 bases). The V gene lost 5 bases and the J gene lost 4 bases, with 11 bases spanning the gap. The CDR3 is 13 residues long. Looked up from germline, CDR1 is SNHLY and CDR2 is FYNNEI. The CDR3 here is CASSLGPVETQYF. CDR3 nucleotide sequence: TGTGCCAGCAGTTTGGGGCCTGTAGAGACCCAGTACTTC.

This chain uses TRBV10-3 with TRBJ2-2, with 10 bases fitting TRBD2. The CDR3 totals 15 residues. The V and J ends lost 1 base and 7 bases, in that order; junction bases with no gene match: 3. The germline CDR1 and CDR2 sequences are ENHRY and SYGVKD. CDR3 residues: CAISEFRTSGGELFF. CDR3 nucleotides: TGTGCCATCAGTGAGTTCCGGACTAGCGGCGGGGAGCTGTTTTTT.

The genes are TRBV19 and TRBJ2-3; TRBD2 agrees at 7 bases. The germline gives CDR1 LNHDA, CDR2 SQIVND (reference sequence). Unmatched junction bases numbered 8, after V lost 8 bases and J lost 3 bases. The CDR3 spans 14 residues. The CDR3 region is CASSVAGVTDTQYF. In DNA, the CDR3 is TGTGCCAGTTCGGTCGCGGGGGTTACAGATACGCAGTATTTT.

The chain is built from TRBV27 and TRBJ2-2; TRBD2 matches 12 bases. Germline V gene data show CDR1 as MNHEY and CDR2 as SMNVEV (reference sequence). This CDR3 region has 15 residues. The V gene end was trimmed by 2 bases and the J gene end by 7 bases; junction bases not matched to a gene: 2. In DNA form, the CDR3 reads TGTGCCAGCAGTTTACCTAGCGGGGGGGACGGGGAGCTGTTTTTT. Its protein product is CASSLPSGGDGELFF.

V is TRBV7-9 and J is TRBJ1-4; D call uncertain. V shed 3 bases and J shed 0 bases, with 8 bases lying between them. Germline lookup yields CDR1 SEHNR and CDR2 FQNEAQ (reference sequence). The CDR3 covers 15 residues. The CDR3 coding sequence is TGTGCCAGCAGCTTTCAAGCCCCAACTAATGAAAAACTGTTTTTT. Its translation: CASSFQAPTNEKLFF.

V and J are TRBV2 and TRBJ1-5; possibly TRBD1 for D (6 bases). V shed 7 bases and J shed 6 bases, with 16 bases lying between them. The CDR3 extends over 14 amino acids. CDR1 and CDR2 (germline): SNHLY, FYNNEI. This CDR3 reads CASTDTGGGQPQHF. The DNA of the CDR3 is TGTGCCAGCACGGACACGGGGGGCGGTCAGCCCCAGCATTTT. The complete variable domain, with remaining parts taken from reference TRBV2 and TRBJ1-5, reads EPEVTQTPSHQVTQMGQEVILRCVPISNHLYFYWYRQILGQKVEFLVSFYNNEISEKSEIFDDQFSVERPDGSNFTLKIRSTKLEDSAMYFCASTDTGGGQPQHFGDGTRLSIL.

This sequence joins TRBV7-2 and TRBJ2-1; TRBD2 agrees at 9 bases. CDR3 length equals 16 residues. V was clipped by 5 bases and J by 6 bases; unmatched bases: 11. Germline CDR1 SGHTA, CDR2 FQGNSA. Here the CDR3 DNA reads TGTGCCAGCAGCCTCCTTCTAGCGGGGCTCGTCAATGAGCAGTTCTTC. Its translation: CASSLLLAGLVNEQFF.

Here the CDR3 reads CASSPPDRVNTEAFF. DNA of the CDR3: TGTGCCAGCAGCCCCCCCGACAGGGTGAACACTGAAGCTTTCTTT. The chain employs TRBV7-9 and TRBJ1-1; 7 bases line up with TRBD1. CDR1 and CDR2 (germline): SEHNR, FQNEAQ (reference sequence). The CDR3 loop spans 15 amino acids. V gave up 5 bases and J gave up 0 bases; unmatched junction bases: 6.

In this sample, this clone turned up a few times. The chain links TRBV4-1 to TRBJ2-3; 8 nucleotides match TRBD1. The CDR3 is made up of 18 amino acids. Germline V gives CDR1 MGHRA, CDR2 YSYEKL. Trimming removed 3 bases from V and 4 bases from J; junction bases left unmatched: 15. CDR3 bases: TGCGCCAGCAGCCACCTTGCCCGGGGACAGGACACATCAGATACGCAGTATTTT. Its translation: CASSHLARGQDTSDTQYF.

This rearrangement joins TRBV28 to TRBJ2-3; D call uncertain. This CDR3 contains 13 residues. The V gene lost 7 bases and the J gene lost 1 base, with 9 bases spanning the gap. CDR1 is MDHEN, CDR2 SYDVKM, per germline. CDR3 in amino acids: CASKHPRTDTQYF. CDR3 DNA: TGTGCCAGCAAGCACCCCCGCACAGATACGCAGTATTTT.

The rearrangement links TRBV7-2 to TRBJ2-3; D is possibly TRBD1 (6 bases). The CDR3 spans 15 residues. Germline-derived CDR1 and CDR2 are SGHTA and FQGNSA. Trimming pared 7 bases from V and 0 bases from J, leaving 14 bases between. As DNA, the CDR3 is TGTGCCAGCAACCCAGGGGCGTATAGCACAGATACGCAGTATTTT. It is translated as CASNPGAYSTDTQYF. The full variable domain, with the rest looked up from reference TRBV7-2 and TRBJ2-3, is GAGVSQSPSNKVTEKGKDVELRCDPISGHTALYWYRQSLGQGLEFLIYFQGNSAPDKSGLPSDRFSAERTGGSVSTLTIQRTQQEDSAVYLCASNPGAYSTDTQYFGPGTRLTVL.

This clone was recorded once. DNA of the CDR3: TGTGCCAGCTCGTTAAGCGGGGGGGCGGATGAGCAGTTCTTC. Its translation is CASSLSGGADEQFF. The V and J genes are TRBV18 and TRBJ2-1; 10 nucleotides line up with TRBD2. V gave up 6 bases and J gave up 8 bases; unmatched junction bases: 7. Germline V CDR1 and CDR2: KGHSH, LQKENI. The CDR3 sequence is 14 residues long.

This chain joins TRBV9 and TRBJ2-1; TRBD2 might be the D (7 bases). Germline loops: CDR1 SGDLS, CDR2 YYNGEE. V shed 2 bases and J shed 9 bases, with 15 bases lying between them. The CDR3 spans 14 residues. CDR3 DNA: TGTGCCAGCAGCGTGAGGGGGGGTAGTGGTGAGCAGTTCTTC. Translation gives CASSVRGGSGEQFF.

The chain uses TRBV19 and TRBJ2-1; 9 nucleotides agree with TRBD1. Germline CDR1 and CDR2: LNHDA and SQIVND (reference sequence). V shed 5 bases and J 5 bases; nucleotides not matched to a gene: 4. The CDR3 runs to 14 residues. The CDR3 coding sequence is TGTGCCAGTAGTTCGGACAGGGGCCACAATGAGCAGTTCTTC. Translation: CASSSDRGHNEQFF. The whole variable domain, remainder taken from reference TRBV19 and TRBJ2-1, is DGGITQSPKYLFRKEGQNVTLSCEQNLNHDAMYWYRQDPGQGLRLIYYSQIVNDFQKGDIAEGYSVSREKKESFPLTVTSAQKNPTAFYLCASSSDRGHNEQFFGPGTRLTVL.